The rows below give T cell receptor beta chains drawn from one sample of a study of blood T cell repertoires in COVID-19. Clones were sequenced by immunoSEQ multiplex PCR, and TCRdb holds only the in-frame ones, with some missing. The table includes about 87,000 clones, around 90% detected once. Sequencing was performed on peripheral blood. The receptors come from a man between 40 and 49 years old with acute or convalescent COVID-19. The CDR3 runs from the conserved cysteine through the conserved F or W. A D gene is named only where the DNA matches it firmly. Size tells how often a clone was seen (once, few, many) or the class of an expanded clone, and some rows leave it out.

V	D	size	J	CDR3	DNA
TRBV7-9	TRBD1	.	TRBJ2-5	CASSRRTGGGGETQYF	TGTGCCAGCAGCCGACGGACAGGGGGCGGAGGAGAGACCCAGTACTTC
TRBV11-2	TRBD1	.	TRBJ1-3	CASSSPGQQKLFSGNTIYF	TGTGCCAGCAGCTCCCCGGGACAGCAAAAACTTTTCTCTGGAAACACCATATATTTT
TRBV3-1/TRBV3-2	.	.	TRBJ2-7	CASSQVPQDEQYF	TGTGCCAGCAGCCAAGTCCCCCAGGACGAGCAGTACTTC
TRBV4-2	.	.	TRBJ1-4	CASSQVGRLTTTNEKLFF	TGTGCCAGCAGCCAAGTGGGGAGACTCACAACAACTAATGAAAAACTGTTTTTT
TRBV9	.	.	TRBJ2-3	CASSGGGTSTDTQYF	TGTGCCAGCAGCGGTGGAGGGACTAGCACAGATACGCAGTATTTT
TRBV6-5	TRBD1	.	TRBJ2-7	CASSHSGTGMYEQYF	TGTGCCAGCAGTCACTCCGGGACAGGGATGTACGAGCAGTACTTC
TRBV5-4	TRBD2	.	TRBJ2-3	CASSLPGLAGGHITDTQYF	TGTGCCAGCAGCTTGCCGGGACTAGCGGGAGGGCACATCACAGATACGCAGTATTTT
TRBV19	.	.	TRBJ1-2	CASSILPSDYGYTF	TGTGCCAGTAGTATATTACCGTCGGACTATGGCTACACCTTC
TRBV5-8	.	.	TRBJ2-7	CASSLRIGGDEQYF	TGTGCCAGCAGCTTGAGAATTGGAGGGGACGAGCAGTACTTC
TRBV4-3	.	.	TRBJ1-5	CASSQDSRGINQPQHF	TGCGCCAGCAGCCAGGACTCCCGGGGGATCAATCAGCCCCAGCATTTT
TRBV18	.	.	TRBJ1-1	CASSPRGGTTNTEAFF	TGTGCCAGCTCACCACGGGGAGGGACGACGAACACTGAAGCTTTCTTT
TRBV25-1	TRBD1	few	TRBJ1-2	CASTGTRTGTNGYTF	TGTGCCAGCACCGGAACAAGGACAGGGACTAACGGCTACACCTTC
TRBV20-1	TRBD2	.	TRBJ2-1	CRAKSGNLQFF	TGCAGGGCGAAAAGCGGGAATCTGCAGTTCTTC
TRBV2	TRBD1	.	TRBJ2-7	CASSVRQGGYEQYF	TGTGCCAGCAGTGTTCGACAGGGTGGCTACGAGCAGTACTTC
TRBV24-1	TRBD2	.	TRBJ2-3	CATSDPREVGTDTQYF	TGTGCCACCAGTGATCCCCGGGAGGTTGGAACAGATACGCAGTATTTT
TRBV7-9	.	.	TRBJ2-2	CASSHREDIPNTGELFF	TGTGCCAGCAGTCATAGGGAGGACATACCGAACACCGGGGAGCTGTTTTTT
TRBV7-9	TRBD2	.	TRBJ2-5	CASSGPGLAGEGQETQYF	TGTGCCAGCAGCGGCCCGGGACTAGCGGGAGAAGGGCAAGAGACCCAGTACTTC
TRBV9	.	.	TRBJ2-1	CASGRGDYAYNEQFF	TGTGCCAGTGGGAGAGGTGACTATGCCTACAATGAGCAGTTCTTC
TRBV6-2/TRBV6-3	TRBD1	.	TRBJ1-3	CASSYSGQGRLRAGNTIYF	TGTGCCAGCAGTTACTCGGGACAGGGGCGTCTAAGGGCTGGAAACACCATATATTTT
TRBV7-9	TRBD2	.	TRBJ2-7	CASSTSGLAGFVYEQYF	TGTGCCAGCAGCACCTCGGGACTAGCGGGATTTGTCTACGAGCAGTACTTC
TRBV3-1/TRBV3-2	TRBD2	.	TRBJ2-7	CASSRGLVPYEQYF	TGTGCCAGCAGCAGAGGACTAGTACCTTACGAGCAGTACTTC
TRBV5-6	.	.	TRBJ1-6	CASSLSPRGNSPLHF	TGTGCCAGCAGCTTATCACCGAGGGGGAATTCACCCCTCCACTTT
TRBV2	.	.	TRBJ2-7	CASNHRGGRNYEQYF	TGTGCCAGCAACCACCGAGGTGGCCGAAACTACGAGCAGTACTTC
TRBV4-1	TRBD1	.	TRBJ2-7	CASSLKPGQSYEQYF	TGCGCCAGCAGCCTAAAGCCGGGACAGTCTTACGAGCAGTACTTC
TRBV30	.	.	TRBJ1-1	CAWRIPPPTHGAHTEAFF	TGTGCCTGGAGGATCCCACCTCCGACACACGGTGCTCACACTGAAGCTTTCTTT
TRBV5-1	.	.	TRBJ2-3	CASSLGPKNTDTQYF	TGCGCCAGCAGCTTGGGGCCAAAAAACACAGATACGCAGTATTTT
TRBV29-1	.	.	TRBJ1-3	CSGQGSSGNTIYF	TGCAGCGGTCAGGGCAGCTCTGGAAACACCATATATTTT
TRBV5-1	.	.	TRBJ1-1	CASSLGTELEAFF	TGCGCCAGCAGCTTGGGGACAGAGCTTGAAGCTTTCTTT
TRBV29-1	.	.	TRBJ1-1	CSVEAGGGTEAFF	TGCAGCGTTGAGGCCGGGGGGGGCACTGAAGCTTTCTTT
TRBV6-2/TRBV6-3	TRBD1	.	TRBJ1-2	CASSLTGVYGYTF	TGTGCCAGCAGCCTAACAGGGGTTTATGGCTACACCTTC
TRBV10-1	.	once	TRBJ2-1	CARERRTGRNEQFF	TGCGCAAGGGAAAGGAGGACTGGGAGGAATGAGCAGTTCTTC
TRBV7-7	.	once	TRBJ2-7	CASSPDFGRAYEQYF	TGTGCCAGCAGCCCCGACTTTGGCAGAGCCTACGAGCAGTACTTC
TRBV19	.	.	TRBJ2-7	CASSMRRSAYEQYF	TGTGCCAGTAGTATGAGGCGTTCGGCCTACGAGCAGTACTTC
TRBV29-1	.	.	TRBJ1-2	CSVGAVDSPHNGYTF	TGCAGCGTTGGGGCAGTCGATTCGCCCCATAATGGCTACACCTTC
TRBV6-2/TRBV6-3	.	.	TRBJ2-7	CASSYGGASVQYF	TGTGCCAGCAGTTACGGGGGGGCCTCCGTGCAGTACTTC
TRBV29-1	.	.	TRBJ1-1	CSVDRFPEAFF	TGCAGCGTTGACAGGTTCCCTGAAGCTTTCTTT
TRBV21-1	.	.	TRBJ1-3	CASSNHSKSGNTIYF	TGTGCCAGCAGCAATCACTCCAAGTCTGGAAACACCATATATTTT
TRBV18	.	once	TRBJ2-3	CASSPRGGRTDTQYF	TGTGCCAGCTCACCACGTGGGGGCCGCACAGATACGCAGTATTTT
TRBV5-1	.	.	TRBJ1-4	CASSSKGIPNEKLFF	TGCGCCAGCAGCTCGAAGGGGATCCCTAATGAAAAACTGTTTTTT